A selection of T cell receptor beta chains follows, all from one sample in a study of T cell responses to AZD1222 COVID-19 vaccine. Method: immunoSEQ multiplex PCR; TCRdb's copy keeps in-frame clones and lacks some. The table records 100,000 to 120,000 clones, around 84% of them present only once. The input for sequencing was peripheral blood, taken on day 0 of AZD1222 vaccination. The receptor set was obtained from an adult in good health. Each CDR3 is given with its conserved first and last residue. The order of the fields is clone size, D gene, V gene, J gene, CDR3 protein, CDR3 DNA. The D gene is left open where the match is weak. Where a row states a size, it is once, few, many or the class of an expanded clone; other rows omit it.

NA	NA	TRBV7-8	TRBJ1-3	CASSLGREGRRSGNTIYF	TGTGCCAGCAGCTTAGGACGAGAGGGAAGGCGCTCTGGAAACACCATATATTTT
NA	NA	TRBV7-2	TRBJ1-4	CASATGVEEKLFF	TGTGCCAGCGCTACAGGAGTGGAAGAAAAACTGTTTTTT
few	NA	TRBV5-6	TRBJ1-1	CATRPRWDTEAFF	TGTGCCACCCGACCCCGATGGGACACTGAAGCTTTCTTT
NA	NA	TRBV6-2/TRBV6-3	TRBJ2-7	CASSSSGYEQYF	TGTGCCAGCAGTTCCTCAGGGTACGAGCAGTACTTC
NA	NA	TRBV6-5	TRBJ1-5	CASSRGDGSQPQHF	TGTGCCAGCAGTAGGGGGGATGGTAGTCAGCCCCAGCATTTT
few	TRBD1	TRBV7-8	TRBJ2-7	CASSEGQDSYEQYF	TGTGCCAGCAGCGAAGGACAGGATTCCTACGAGCAGTACTTC
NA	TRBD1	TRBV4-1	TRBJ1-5	CASSHADRVGQPQHF	TGCGCCAGCAGCCACGCCGACAGGGTAGGTCAGCCCCAGCATTTT
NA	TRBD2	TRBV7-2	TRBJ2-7	CASSLAQISGVYEQYF	TGTGCCAGCAGCTTAGCGCAGATTAGCGGGGTCTACGAGCAGTACTTC
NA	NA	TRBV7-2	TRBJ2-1	CASSHRGPEQFF	TGTGCCAGCAGCCATAGGGGTCCTGAGCAGTTCTTC
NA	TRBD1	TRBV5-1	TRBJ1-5	CASSLNPGQDQPQHF	TGCGCCAGCAGCTTGAACCCGGGACAGGATCAGCCCCAGCATTTT
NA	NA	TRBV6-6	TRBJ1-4	CASSRPGDATNEKLFF	TGTGCCAGCAGTCGACCCGGGGACGCAACTAATGAAAAACTGTTTTTT
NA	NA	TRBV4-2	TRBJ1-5	CASSPEYTGNQPQHF	TGTGCCAGCAGTCCCGAATACACGGGCAATCAGCCCCAGCATTTT
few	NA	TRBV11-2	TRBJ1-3	CASSLELSGNTIYF	TGTGCCAGCAGCTTAGAACTCTCTGGAAACACCATATATTTT